Sequencing of this T cell receptor beta chain was carried out in a study of early T cells in non-severe SARS-CoV-2 infection. This clonotype was recorded at least ten times. TCRdb itself ran the 5' RACE reads through MiXCR, one entry per CDR3 protein. The sample shows 80,000 to 100,000 distinct CDR3 sequences, approximately 10% of them seen only once. Germline V gene lookup returns CDR1 MNHNS and CDR2 SASEGT. V lost 4 bases and J 3 bases, leaving 10 bases between the germline ends. CDR3 size: 13 residues. The sequence was obtained from an adult who was a healthcare worker with PCR-confirmed SARS-CoV-2 infection or an uninfected control (not recorded which). Sequencing was performed on whole blood, taken at baseline. This chain joins TRBV6-1 and TRBJ2-7; perhaps TRBD2 as D (5 bases). The CDR3, as DNA: TGTGCCAGCAGTGGTGGACTCAACTACGAGCAGTACTTC. This translates into CASSGGLNYEQYF.